This TCR beta chain originates from a study of T cell repertoires in cytomegalovirus infection. At the level of the study: CMV infection and matching HLA type were both indicated by public TCR beta signatures. Findings and limits, study-wide: In two of eight donors, the top clonotype was HLA-C-restricted CMV-specific.

A remark on this clonotype: What it recognizes is unknown.

A single record per CDR3 protein comes from TCRdb applying MiXCR to the reads. Among roughly 100,000 distinct CDR3 sequences listed, 15% to 20% were seen once. CDR1 and CDR2 from the germline V gene are LNHNV and YYDKDF (reference sequence). The V gene lost 0 bases and the J gene lost 5 bases, with 5 bases spanning the gap. CDR3 length equals 13 residues. The material sequenced was PBMCs. This chain uses TRBV15 with TRBJ1-5; no clear D gene. This TCR was recovered from a human donor in good health (CMV status not recorded). Some clones in this sample may be carry-over from other donors' samples. CDR3 in amino acids: CATSRDQDQPQHF. Here the CDR3 DNA reads TGTGCCACCAGCAGAGACCAGGATCAGCCCCAGCATTTT.